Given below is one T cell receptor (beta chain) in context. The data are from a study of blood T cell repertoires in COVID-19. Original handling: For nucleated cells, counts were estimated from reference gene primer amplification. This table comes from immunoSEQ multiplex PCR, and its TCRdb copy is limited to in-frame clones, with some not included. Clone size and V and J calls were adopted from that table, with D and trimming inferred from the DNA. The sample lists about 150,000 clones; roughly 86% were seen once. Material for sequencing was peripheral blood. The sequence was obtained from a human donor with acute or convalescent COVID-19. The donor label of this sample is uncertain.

The CDR3 region has the DNA TGTGCCAGCAGCCCCCGAGAGGGTAGGAATTCACCCCTCCACTTT. Translating gives CASSPREGRNSPLHF. The chain combines TRBV14 with TRBJ1-6; D gene uncertain. The CDR3 loop spans 15 amino acids. Between the trimmed V and J ends, which lost 4 bases and 7 bases, there was a span of 14 bases. Germline assignment: CDR1 SGHDN and CDR2 FVKESK.